Here is one T cell receptor beta chain with its context. Its antigen is still unknown. The CDR3 runs 14 residues. Germline V gives CDR1 SEHNR, CDR2 FQNEAQ (reference sequence). Trimming left V 0 bases short and J 1 base short, with 6 bases between. These data come from a study of glioma-infiltrating T cells. Points from the study as a whole: Non-neoplastic patients had below-expected tissue-blood divergence, while all gliomas exceeded expectation. Only very few CDR3 sequences appeared in both tissue and blood.

Using RNA template, CDR3s of TCR alpha and beta were amplified with iRepertoire arm-PCR. Tissue mRNA or PBMC total RNA, about 90-450 ng, went into one-step reverse transcription and amplification. One entry per CDR3 protein results from TCRdb running MiXCR on the multiplex PCR reads. The repertoire holds around 100,000 distinct CDR3 sequences, with around 28% as singletons. The receptor's source is a human donor with low-grade glioma or glioblastoma, undergoing nonglioma brain surgery, or in good health (not recorded which). V is TRBV7-9 and J is TRBJ2-5; D uncertain. Sequencing was carried out using glioma tissue, nonneoplastic brain tissue, or PBMCs (not recorded which). The chain's CDR3 is CASSLALFQETQYF. As DNA, the CDR3 is TGTGCCAGCAGCTTAGCTCTGTTCCAAGAGACCCAGTACTTC. The whole variable domain, remainder taken from reference TRBV7-9 and TRBJ2-5, is DTGVSQNPRHKITKRGQNVTFRCDPISEHNRLYWYRQTLGQGPEFLTYFQNEAQLEKSRLLSDRFSAERPKGSFSTLEIQRTEQGDSAMYLCASSLALFQETQYFGPGTRLLVL.